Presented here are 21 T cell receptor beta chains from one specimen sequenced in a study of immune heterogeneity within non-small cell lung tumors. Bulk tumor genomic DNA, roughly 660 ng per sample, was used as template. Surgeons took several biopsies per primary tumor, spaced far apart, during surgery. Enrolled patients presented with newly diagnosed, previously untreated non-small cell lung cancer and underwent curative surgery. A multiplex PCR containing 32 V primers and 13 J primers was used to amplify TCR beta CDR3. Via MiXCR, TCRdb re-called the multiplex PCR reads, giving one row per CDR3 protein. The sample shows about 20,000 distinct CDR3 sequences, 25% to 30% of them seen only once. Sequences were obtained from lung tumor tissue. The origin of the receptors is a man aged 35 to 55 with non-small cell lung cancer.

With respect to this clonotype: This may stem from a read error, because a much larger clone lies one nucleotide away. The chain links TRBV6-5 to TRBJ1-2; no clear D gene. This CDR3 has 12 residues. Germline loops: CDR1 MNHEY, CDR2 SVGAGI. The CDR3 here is CANSVLDYGYTF. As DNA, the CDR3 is TGTGCCAACAGTGTACTTGACTATGGCTACACCTTC.

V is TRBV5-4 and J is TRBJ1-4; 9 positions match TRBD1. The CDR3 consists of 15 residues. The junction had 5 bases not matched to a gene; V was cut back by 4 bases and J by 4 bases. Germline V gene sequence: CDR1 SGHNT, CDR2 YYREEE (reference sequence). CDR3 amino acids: CASSPSTGGNEKLFF. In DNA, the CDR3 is TGTGCCAGCAGCCCGTCGACAGGGGGTAATGAAAAACTGTTTTTT.

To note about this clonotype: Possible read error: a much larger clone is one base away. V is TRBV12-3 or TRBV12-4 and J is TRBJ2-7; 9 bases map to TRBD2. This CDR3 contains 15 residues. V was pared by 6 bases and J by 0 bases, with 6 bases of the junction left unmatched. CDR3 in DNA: TGTGCCAGCAGACAGGGACTAGCTTGCTCCTACGAGCAGTACTTC. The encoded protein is CASRQGLACSYEQYF.

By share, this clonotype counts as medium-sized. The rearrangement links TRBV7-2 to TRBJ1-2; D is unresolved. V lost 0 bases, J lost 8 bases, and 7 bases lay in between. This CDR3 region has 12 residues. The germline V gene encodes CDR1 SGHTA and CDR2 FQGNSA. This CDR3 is CASSLARSGYTF. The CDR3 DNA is TGTGCCAGCAGCTTAGCACGAAGCGGCTACACCTTC.

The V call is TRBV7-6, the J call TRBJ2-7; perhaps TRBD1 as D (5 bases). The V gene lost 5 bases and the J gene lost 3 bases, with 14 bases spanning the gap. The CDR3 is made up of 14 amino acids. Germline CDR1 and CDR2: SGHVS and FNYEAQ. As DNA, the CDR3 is TGTGCCAGCAGCCAGGGCAGGCTTGTCTACGAGCAGTACTTC. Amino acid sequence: CASSQGRLVYEQYF.

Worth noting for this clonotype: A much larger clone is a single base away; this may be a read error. CDR3 residues: CAWSPPPYGYTF. The CDR3 DNA is TGTGCCTGGAGTCCTCCGCCATACGGCTACACCTTC. The V and J genes are TRBV30 and TRBJ1-2; D call uncertain. Germline V gene lookup returns CDR1 GTSNPN and CDR2 SVGIG (reference sequence). The ends were cut back, 2 bases at V and 8 bases at J, with 12 bases in the middle. The CDR3 sequence is 12 residues long.

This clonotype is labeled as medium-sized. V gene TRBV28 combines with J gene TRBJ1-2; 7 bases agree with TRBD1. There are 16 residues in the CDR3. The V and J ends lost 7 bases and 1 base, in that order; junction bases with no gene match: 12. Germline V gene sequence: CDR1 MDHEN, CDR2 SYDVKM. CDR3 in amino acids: CASNLAGQSLNYGYTF. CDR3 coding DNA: TGTGCCAGCAACCTGGCGGGACAGTCCCTTAACTATGGCTACACCTTC.

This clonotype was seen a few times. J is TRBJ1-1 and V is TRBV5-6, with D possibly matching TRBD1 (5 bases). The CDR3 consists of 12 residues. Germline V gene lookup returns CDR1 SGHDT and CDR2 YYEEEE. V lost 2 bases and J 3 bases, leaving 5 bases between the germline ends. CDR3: CASSLGDTEAFF. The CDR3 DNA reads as TGTGCCAGCAGCTTAGGGGACACTGAAGCTTTCTTT.

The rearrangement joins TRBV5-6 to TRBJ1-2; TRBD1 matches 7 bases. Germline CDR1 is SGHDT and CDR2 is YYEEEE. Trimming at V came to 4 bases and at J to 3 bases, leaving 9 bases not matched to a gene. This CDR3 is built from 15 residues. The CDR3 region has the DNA TGTGCCAGCAGCGGGAAATACAGGGGAGACTATGGCTACACCTTC. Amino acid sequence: CASSGKYRGDYGYTF.

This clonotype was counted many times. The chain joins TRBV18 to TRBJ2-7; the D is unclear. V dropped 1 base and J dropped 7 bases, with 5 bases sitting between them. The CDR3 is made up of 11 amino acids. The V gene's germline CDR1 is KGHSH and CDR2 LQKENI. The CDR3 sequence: CASSPREEQYF. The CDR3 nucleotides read TGTGCCAGCTCACCACGTGAGGAGCAGTACTTC.

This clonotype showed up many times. CDR3 protein: CASSPRSTGLGSSPLHF. The CDR3 DNA sequence: TGTGCCAGCAGCCCCCGATCGACAGGGCTGGGGAGTTCACCCCTCCACTTT. This chain connects TRBV7-2 to TRBJ1-6; 7 bases are a match to TRBD1. The V and J ends lost 5 bases and 9 bases, in that order; junction bases with no gene match: 16. CDR3 length equals 17 residues. Germline V gene sequence: CDR1 SGHTA, CDR2 FQGNSA.

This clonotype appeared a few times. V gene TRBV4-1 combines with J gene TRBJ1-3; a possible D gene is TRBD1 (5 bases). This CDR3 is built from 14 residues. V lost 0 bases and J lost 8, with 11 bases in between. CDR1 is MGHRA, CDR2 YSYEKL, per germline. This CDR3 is CASSQERLGDTIYF. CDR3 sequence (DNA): TGCGCCAGCAGCCAAGAGCGCCTGGGGGACACCATATATTTT.

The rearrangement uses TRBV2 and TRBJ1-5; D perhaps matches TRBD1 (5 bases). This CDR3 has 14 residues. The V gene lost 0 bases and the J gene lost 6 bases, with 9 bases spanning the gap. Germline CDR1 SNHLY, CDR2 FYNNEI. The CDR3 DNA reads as TGTGCCAGCAGTGAAGCCGGGGGTTTTCAGCCCCAGCATTTT. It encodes CASSEAGGFQPQHF.

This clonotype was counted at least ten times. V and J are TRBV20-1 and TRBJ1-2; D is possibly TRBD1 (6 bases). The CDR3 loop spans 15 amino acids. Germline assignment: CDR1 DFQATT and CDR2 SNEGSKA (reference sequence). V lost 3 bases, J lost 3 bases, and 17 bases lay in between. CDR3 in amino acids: CSASDGTSGYYGYTF. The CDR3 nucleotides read TGCAGTGCTAGCGACGGGACATCGGGGTACTATGGCTACACCTTC.

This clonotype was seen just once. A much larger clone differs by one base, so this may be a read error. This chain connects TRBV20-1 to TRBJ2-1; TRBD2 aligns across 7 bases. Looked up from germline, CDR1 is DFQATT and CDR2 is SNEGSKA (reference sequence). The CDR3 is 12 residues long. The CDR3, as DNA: TGCAGTGCTCGAAGGAGGGCGGGGGAGCAGTTATTC. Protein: CSARRRAGEQLF.

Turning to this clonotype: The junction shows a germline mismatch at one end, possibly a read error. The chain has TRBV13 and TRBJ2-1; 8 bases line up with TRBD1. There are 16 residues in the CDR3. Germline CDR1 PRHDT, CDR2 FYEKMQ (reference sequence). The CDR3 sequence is CTSTQTGDRSINEQFF. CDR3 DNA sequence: TGTACCAGCACCCAAACGGGGGACAGGAGCATCAATGAGCAGTTCTTC.

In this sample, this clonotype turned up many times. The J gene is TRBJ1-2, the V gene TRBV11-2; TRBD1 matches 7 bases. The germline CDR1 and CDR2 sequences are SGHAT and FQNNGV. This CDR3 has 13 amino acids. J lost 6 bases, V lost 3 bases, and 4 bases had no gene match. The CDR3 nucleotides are TGTGCCAGCAGCTTGTTAACAGGGGATGGCTACACCTTC. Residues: CASSLLTGDGYTF.

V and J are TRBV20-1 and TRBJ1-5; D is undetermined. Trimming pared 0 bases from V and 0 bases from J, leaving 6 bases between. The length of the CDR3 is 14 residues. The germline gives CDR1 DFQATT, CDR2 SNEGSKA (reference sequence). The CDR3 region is CSARDPSSNQPQHF. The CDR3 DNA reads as TGCAGTGCTAGAGATCCGAGTAGCAATCAGCCCCAGCATTTT.

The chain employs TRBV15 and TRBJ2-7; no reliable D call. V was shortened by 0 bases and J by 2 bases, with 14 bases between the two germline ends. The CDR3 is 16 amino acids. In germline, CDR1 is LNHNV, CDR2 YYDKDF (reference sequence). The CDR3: CATSRDFRGSAYEQYF. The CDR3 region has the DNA TGTGCCACCAGCAGAGATTTCCGAGGATCCGCCTACGAGCAGTACTTC.

The CDR3 bases are TGTGCCAGCAGCCTGCGCCAGGAGACCCAGTACTTC. Translated, it gives CASSLRQETQYF. The chain links TRBV2 to TRBJ2-5; no clear D gene. Per the germline V gene, CDR1 is SNHLY and CDR2 is FYNNEI. This CDR3 is 12 amino acids long. Trimming left V 6 bases short and J 5 bases short, with 10 bases between.

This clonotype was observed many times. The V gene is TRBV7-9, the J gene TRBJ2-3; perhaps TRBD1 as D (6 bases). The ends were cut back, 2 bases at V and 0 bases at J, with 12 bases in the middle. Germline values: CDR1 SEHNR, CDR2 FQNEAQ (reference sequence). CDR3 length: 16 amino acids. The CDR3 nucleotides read TGTGCCAGCAGCTTATCCCGACAGGCTAGCACAGATACGCAGTATTTT. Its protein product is CASSLSRQASTDTQYF.